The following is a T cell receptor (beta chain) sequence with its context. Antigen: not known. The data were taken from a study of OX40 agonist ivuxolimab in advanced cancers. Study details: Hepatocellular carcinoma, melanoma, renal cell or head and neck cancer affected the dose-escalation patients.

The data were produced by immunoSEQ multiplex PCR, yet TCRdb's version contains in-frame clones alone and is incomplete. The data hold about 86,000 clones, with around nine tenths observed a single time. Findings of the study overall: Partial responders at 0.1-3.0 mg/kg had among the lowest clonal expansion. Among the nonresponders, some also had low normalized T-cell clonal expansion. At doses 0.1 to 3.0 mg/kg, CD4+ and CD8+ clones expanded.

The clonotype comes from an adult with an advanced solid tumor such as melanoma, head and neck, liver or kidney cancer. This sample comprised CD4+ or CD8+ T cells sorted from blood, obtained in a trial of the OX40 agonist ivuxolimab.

Here the CDR3 DNA reads TGTGCCAGCTCACCTGGACTTAGGGGAGAGACCCAGTACTTC. It codes for CASSPGLRGETQYF. J is TRBJ2-5 and V is TRBV18; D possibly matches TRBD1 or TRBD2 (5 bases each). The V gene lost 3 bases and the J gene lost 4 bases, with 12 bases spanning the gap. The germline V gene encodes CDR1 KGHSH and CDR2 LQKENI. CDR3 length: 14 residues.